The present entry profiles one TCR beta chain with its context. The data are from a study of blood T cell repertoires in COVID-19. About the research overall: The United States, Italy and Spain provided the acute and convalescent COVID-19 samples.

Libraries were prepared by immunoSEQ multiplex PCR; TCRdb keeps only in-frame clonotypes and omits some of them. The sample consists of tens of thousands of clones, more than 70% of them appearing once. This CDR3 is 15 amino acids long. Germline V gene data show CDR1 as GTSNPN and CDR2 as SVGIG (reference sequence). V trimming: 4 bases; J trimming: 6 bases; junction bases outside the gene matches: 12. V gene TRBV30 combines with J gene TRBJ2-3, with 8 bases lining up with TRBD2. Sequencing was performed on peripheral blood. This sequence originates from a human donor in a cohort sampled during active COVID-19. Here the CDR3 DNA reads TGTGCCTGGACCCCGGGGGGGGCTACAGAGGATACGCAGTATTTT. This translates into CAWTPGGATEDTQYF.